This T cell receptor beta chain was captured by sequencing in a study of CD8 T cells in ankylosing spondylitis. Regarding the study as a whole: A motif of eight highly homologous TCR beta variants was seen as apparently characteristic of ankylosing spondylitis blood. Some of these motif variants have turned up before, in reports on reactive arthritis synovial fluid and blood. Reported data indicate significant enrichment of disease-linked clones within matched ankylosing spondylitis synovial fluid.

V was clipped by 1 base and J by 5 bases, with 18 bases between them. Germline V gene sequence: CDR1 MGHRA, CDR2 YSYEKL. CDR3 length: 16 residues. Comments on this clonotype: The antigen remains undetermined.

Generation of TCR beta libraries employed quantitative 5'-RACE incorporating molecular barcodes. A single record per CDR3 protein comes from TCRdb applying MiXCR to the 5' RACE reads. The data show a few hundred thousand distinct CDR3 sequences, with 18% seen just once and about a third held by the top ten. The sequence was obtained from a male donor with ankylosing spondylitis or in good health (not recorded which). Sequencing was done on a sample of blood, either unsorted or a sorted T cell fraction (not recorded which). The chain recombines TRBV4-1 with TRBJ2-7, with D perhaps matching TRBD1 (6 bases). The CDR3 DNA reads as TGCGCCAGCAGCCAAGGGGTCAGGGGAGCATTGGACGAGCAGTACTTC. Encoded protein: CASSQGVRGALDEQYF.